The present TCR beta chain was sequenced within a study of T-cell reconstitution after alpha-beta-depleted transplantation in children. The library targeted TCRbeta and was prepared with unique molecular identifiers. A single record per CDR3 protein comes from TCRdb applying MiXCR to the PCR reads. The data show over 85,000 distinct CDR3 sequences, with 4.5% to 7.5% seen just once and about 6% held by the top ten. The table lists this clonotype with many counts. Its antigen remains unknown. CDR3 length: 15 residues. Germline V gene sequence: CDR1 MGHRA, CDR2 YSYEKL. Germline trimming cut 3 bases from V and 7 bases from J; bases unmatched to any gene: 8. Study results and caveats: Newly produced T cells mostly accounted for T-cell counts and diversity one year post-transplant.

The chain is built from TRBV4-1 and TRBJ2-7, with 11 bases matching TRBD2. The source is a female patient between 2 and 10 years old who had a stem cell transplant for Fanconi anemia, so the T cells may come from the graft donor. This specimen consisted of PBMCs, mostly from graft donor cells, obtained 60 days after TCRalphabeta/CD19-depleted stem cell transplant. This CDR3 reads CASSQEGLAVREQYF. The DNA for the CDR3 is TGCGCCAGCAGCCAGGAGGGACTAGCGGTACGAGAGCAGTACTTC.